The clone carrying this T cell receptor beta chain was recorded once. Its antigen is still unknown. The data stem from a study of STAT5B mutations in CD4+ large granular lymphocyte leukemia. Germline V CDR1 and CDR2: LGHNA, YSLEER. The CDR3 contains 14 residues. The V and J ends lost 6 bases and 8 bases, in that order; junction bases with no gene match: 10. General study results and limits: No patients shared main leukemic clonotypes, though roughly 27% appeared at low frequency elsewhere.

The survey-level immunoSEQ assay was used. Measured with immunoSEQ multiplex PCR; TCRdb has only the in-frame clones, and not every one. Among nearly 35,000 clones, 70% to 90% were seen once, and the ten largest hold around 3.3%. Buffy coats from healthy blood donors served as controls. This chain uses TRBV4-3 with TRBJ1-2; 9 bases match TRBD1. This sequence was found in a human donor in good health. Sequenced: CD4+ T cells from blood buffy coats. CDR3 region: CASSVHRTGDGYTF. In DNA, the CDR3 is TGCGCCAGCAGTGTCCACCGGACAGGGGACGGCTACACCTTC.